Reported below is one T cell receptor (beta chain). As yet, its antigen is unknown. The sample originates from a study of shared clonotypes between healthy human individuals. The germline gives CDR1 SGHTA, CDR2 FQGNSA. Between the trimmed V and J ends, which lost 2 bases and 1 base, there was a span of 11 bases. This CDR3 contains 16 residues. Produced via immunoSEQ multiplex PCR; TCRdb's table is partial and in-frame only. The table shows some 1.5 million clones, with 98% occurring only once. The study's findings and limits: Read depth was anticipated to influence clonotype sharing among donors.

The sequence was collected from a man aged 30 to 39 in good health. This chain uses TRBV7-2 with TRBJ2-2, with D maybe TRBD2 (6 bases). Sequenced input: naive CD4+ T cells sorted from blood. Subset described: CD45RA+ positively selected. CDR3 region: CASSLSGRGNTGELFF. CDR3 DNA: TGTGCCAGCAGCTTATCGGGGCGGGGGAACACCGGGGAGCTGTTTTTT.